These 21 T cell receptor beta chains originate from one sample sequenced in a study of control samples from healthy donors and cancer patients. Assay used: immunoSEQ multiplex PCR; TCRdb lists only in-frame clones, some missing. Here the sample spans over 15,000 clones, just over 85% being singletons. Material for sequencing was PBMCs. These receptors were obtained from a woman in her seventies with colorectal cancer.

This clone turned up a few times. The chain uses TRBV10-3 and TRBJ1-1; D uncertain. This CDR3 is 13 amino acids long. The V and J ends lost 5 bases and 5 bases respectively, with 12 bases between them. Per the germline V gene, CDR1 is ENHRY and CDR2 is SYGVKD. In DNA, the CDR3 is TGTGCCATCAGTCCCTCGTCGGGGACTGAAGCTTTCTTT. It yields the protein CAISPSSGTEAFF.

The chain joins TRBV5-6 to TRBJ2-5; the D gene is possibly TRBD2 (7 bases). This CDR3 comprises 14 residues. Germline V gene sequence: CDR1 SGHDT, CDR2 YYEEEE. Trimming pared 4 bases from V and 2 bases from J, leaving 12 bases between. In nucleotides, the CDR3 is TGTGCCAGCAGCGGGGGGGCTTCGCAAGAGACCCAGTACTTC. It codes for CASSGGASQETQYF.

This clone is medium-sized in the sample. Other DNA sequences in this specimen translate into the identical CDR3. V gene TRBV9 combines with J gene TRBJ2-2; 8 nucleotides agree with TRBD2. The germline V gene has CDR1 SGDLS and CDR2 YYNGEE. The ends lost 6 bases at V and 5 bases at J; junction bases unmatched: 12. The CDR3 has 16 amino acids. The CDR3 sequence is CASTPGRTSGTGELFF. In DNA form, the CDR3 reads TGTGCCAGCACCCCCGGCAGAACTAGCGGAACCGGGGAGCTGTTTTTT.

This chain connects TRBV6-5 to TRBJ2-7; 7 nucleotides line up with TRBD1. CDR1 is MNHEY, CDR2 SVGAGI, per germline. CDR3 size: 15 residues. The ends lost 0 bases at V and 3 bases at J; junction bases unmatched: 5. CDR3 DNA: TGTGCCAGCAGTTACTCGTTAGGGGGCGGCTACGAGCAGTACTTC. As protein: CASSYSLGGGYEQYF.

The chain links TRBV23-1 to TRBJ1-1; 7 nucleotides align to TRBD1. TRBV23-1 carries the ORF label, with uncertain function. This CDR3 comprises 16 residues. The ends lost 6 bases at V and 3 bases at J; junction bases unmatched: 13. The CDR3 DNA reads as TGCGCCAGCAGCCTCGACAGGGTAGGTCAGGACACTGAAGCTTTCTTT. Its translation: CASSLDRVGQDTEAFF.

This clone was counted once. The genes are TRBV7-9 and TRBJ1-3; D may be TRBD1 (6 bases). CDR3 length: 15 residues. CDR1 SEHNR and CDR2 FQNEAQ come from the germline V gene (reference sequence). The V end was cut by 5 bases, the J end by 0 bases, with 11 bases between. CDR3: CASSRTGSSGNTIYF. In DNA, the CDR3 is TGTGCCAGCAGCCGTACAGGGAGCTCTGGAAACACCATATATTTT.

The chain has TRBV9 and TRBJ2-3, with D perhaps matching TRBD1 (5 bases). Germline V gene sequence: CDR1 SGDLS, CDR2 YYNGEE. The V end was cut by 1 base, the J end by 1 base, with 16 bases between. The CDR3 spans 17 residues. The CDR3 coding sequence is TGTGCCAGCAGCGTAAATCGTTGGGGCAGTCGCACAGATACGCAGTATTTT. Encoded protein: CASSVNRWGSRTDTQYF.

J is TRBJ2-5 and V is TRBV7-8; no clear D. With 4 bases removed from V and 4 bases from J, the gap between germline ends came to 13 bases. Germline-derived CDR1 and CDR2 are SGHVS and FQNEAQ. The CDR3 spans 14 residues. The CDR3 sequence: CASSSLTLGETQYF. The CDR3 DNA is TGTGCCAGCAGCTCTCTCACCCTGGGAGAGACCCAGTACTTC. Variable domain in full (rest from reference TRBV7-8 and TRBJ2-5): GAGVSQSPRYKVAKRGQDVALRCDPISGHVSLFWYQQALGQGPEFLTYFQNEAQLDKSGLPSDRFFAERPEGSVSTLKIQRTQQEDSAVYLCASSSLTLGETQYFGPGTRLLVL.

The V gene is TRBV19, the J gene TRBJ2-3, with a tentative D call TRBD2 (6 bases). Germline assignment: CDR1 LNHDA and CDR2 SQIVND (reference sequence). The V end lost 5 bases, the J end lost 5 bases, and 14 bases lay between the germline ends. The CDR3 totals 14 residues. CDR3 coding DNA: TGTGCCAGTAGTCCTCCGGGAGTAAGAGATACGCAGTATTTT. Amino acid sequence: CASSPPGVRDTQYF.

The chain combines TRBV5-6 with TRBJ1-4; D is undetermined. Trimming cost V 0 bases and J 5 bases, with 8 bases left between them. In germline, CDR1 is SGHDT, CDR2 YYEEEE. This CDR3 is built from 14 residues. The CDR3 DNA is TGTGCCAGCAGCTTGGGGCATCGGAATGAAAAACTGTTTTTT. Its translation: CASSLGHRNEKLFF.

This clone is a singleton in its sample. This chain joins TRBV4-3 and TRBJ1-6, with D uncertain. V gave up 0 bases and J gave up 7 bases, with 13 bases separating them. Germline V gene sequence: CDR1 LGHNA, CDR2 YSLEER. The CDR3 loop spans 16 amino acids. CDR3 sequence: CASSQDLKGTNSPLHF. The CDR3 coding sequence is TGCGCCAGCAGCCAAGATCTAAAGGGAACAAATTCACCCCTCCACTTT.

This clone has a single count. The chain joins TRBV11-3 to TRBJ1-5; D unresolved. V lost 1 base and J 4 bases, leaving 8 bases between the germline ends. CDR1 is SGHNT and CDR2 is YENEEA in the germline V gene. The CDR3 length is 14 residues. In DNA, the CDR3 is TGTGCCAGCAGCTTAGGTGGGCCTAATCAGCCCCAGCATTTT. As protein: CASSLGGPNQPQHF.

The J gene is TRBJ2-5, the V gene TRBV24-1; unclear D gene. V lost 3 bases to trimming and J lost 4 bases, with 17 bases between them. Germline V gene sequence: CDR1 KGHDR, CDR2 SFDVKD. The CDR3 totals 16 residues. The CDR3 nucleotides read TGTGCCACCAGTGATCAAATCAGTGGGGTCCCAGAGACCCAGTACTTC. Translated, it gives CATSDQISGVPETQYF.

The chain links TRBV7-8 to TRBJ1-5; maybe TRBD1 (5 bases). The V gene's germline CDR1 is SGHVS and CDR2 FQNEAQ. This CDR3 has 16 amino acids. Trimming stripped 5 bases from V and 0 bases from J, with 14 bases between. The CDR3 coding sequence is TGTGCCAGCAGCCCCGGGGGGGGGAATAGCAATCAGCCCCAGCATTTT. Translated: CASSPGGGNSNQPQHF.

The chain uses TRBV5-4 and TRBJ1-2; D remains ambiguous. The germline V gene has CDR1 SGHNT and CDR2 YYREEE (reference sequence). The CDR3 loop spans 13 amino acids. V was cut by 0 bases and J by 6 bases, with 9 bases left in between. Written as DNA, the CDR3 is TGTGCCAGCAGCTTGGGGACTTCGGATGGCTACACCTTC. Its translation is CASSLGTSDGYTF.

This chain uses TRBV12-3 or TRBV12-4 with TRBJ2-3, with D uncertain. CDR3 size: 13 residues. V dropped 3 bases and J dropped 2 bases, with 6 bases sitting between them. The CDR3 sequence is CASSFVYTDTQYF. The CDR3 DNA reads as TGTGCCAGCAGTTTCGTCTACACAGATACGCAGTATTTT.

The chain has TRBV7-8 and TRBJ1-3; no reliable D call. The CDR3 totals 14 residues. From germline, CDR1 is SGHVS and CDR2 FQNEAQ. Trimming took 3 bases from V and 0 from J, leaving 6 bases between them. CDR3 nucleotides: TGTGCCAGCAGCTTCAGTATCTCTGGAAACACCATATATTTT. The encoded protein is CASSFSISGNTIYF. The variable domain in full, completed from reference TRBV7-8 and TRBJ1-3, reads GAGVSQSPRYKVAKRGQDVALRCDPISGHVSLFWYQQALGQGPEFLTYFQNEAQLDKSGLPSDRFFAERPEGSVSTLKIQRTQQEDSAVYLCASSFSISGNTIYFGEGSWLTVV.

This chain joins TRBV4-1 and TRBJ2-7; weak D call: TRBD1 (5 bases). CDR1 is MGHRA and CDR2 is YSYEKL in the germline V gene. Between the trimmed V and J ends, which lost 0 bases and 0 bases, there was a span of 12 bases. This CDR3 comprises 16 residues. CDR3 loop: CASSQDHWGSSYEQYF. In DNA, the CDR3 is TGCGCCAGCAGCCAAGATCATTGGGGCAGCTCCTACGAGCAGTACTTC.

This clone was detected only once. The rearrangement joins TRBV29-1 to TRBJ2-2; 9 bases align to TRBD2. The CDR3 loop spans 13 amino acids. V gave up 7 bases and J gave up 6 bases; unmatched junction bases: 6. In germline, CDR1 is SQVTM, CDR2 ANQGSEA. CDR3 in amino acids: CSARGGGSGELFF. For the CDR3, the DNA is TGCAGCGCGCGGGGGGGAGGCTCCGGGGAGCTGTTTTTT.

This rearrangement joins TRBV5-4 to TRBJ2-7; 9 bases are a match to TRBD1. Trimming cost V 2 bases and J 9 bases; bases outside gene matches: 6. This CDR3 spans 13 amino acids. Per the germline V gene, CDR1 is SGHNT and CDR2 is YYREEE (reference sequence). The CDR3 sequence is CASSLQGAPGQYF. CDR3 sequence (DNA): TGTGCCAGCAGCTTACAGGGGGCGCCGGGGCAGTACTTC.

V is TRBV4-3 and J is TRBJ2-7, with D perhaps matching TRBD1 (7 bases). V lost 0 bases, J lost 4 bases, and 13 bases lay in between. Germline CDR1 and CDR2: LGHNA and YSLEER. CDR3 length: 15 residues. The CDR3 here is CASSQDPGGFYEQYF. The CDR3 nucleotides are TGCGCCAGCAGCCAAGATCCAGGGGGGTTTTACGAGCAGTACTTC.